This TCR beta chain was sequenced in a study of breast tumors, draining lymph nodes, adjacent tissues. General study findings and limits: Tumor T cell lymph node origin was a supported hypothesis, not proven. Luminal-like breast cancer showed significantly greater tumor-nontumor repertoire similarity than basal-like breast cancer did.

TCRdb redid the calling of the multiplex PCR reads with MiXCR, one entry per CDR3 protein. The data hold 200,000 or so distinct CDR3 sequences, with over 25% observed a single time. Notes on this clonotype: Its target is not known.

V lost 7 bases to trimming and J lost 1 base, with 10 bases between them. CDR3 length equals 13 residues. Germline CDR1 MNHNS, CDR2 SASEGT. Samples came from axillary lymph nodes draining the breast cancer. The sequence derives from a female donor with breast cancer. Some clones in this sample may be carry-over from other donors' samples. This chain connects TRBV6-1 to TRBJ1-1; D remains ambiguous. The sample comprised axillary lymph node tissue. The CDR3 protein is CASTQHPNTEAFF. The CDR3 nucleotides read TGTGCCAGCACCCAACACCCGAACACTGAAGCTTTCTTT.